This T cell receptor (beta chain) was identified during a study of regulatory T cells in long-lasting Graves disease. Time point specified: newly diagnosed GD, antithyroid drugs for less than 3 months. PBMCs were the source of the RNA used for TCR sequencing. Diagnosis followed American Thyroid Association guidelines for Graves' disease. TCR beta libraries were built with iRepertoire HTBI primers and Arm-PCR of CDR3 regions. Each CDR3 protein is one row after TCRdb ran MiXCR on the multiplex PCR reads. The profile shows more than 300,000 distinct CDR3 sequences, over 9.5% of them singletons. A note on this clonotype: Its specificity is unknown.

Whole-study findings and limits: Preferential use of TRBV28, TRBJ1-2 and TRBJ2-5 was seen in persistent disease. Accuracy may have suffered from the small sample size.

CDR1 MNHEY and CDR2 SVGEGT come from the germline V gene. Trimming removed 6 bases at V and 4 bases at J, with 19 bases between. The length of the CDR3 is 16 residues. A further study also used this sample, focusing on T cells in Graves' hyperthyroidism and ophthalmopathy. From that report: Stable disease denoted Graves' hyperthyroidism without ophthalmopathy progression within 18 months.

This clonotype was obtained from a woman younger than 30 with Graves disease. The rearrangement links TRBV6-2 or TRBV6-3 to TRBJ1-3; D might be TRBD1 (5 bases). This sample comprised peripheral blood mononuclear cells (PBMCs), obtained at new diagnosis, from a patient treated with antithyroid drugs. The CDR3 region has the DNA TGTGCCAGCAGACCCCTGCCCGGGTGGGGCGGAAACACCATATATTTT. This encodes CASRPLPGWGGNTIYF.